The 14 T cell receptor beta chains presented below share a single source sample, sequenced in a study of human T cells and chemical hapten exposure. The time point: pre-sensitization, week 0. Stated treatment: therapeutic diphenylcyclopropenone sensitization with weekly scalp DPC. TCRdb itself ran the RACE reads through MiXCR, one entry per CDR3 protein. Among more than 85,000 distinct CDR3 sequences listed, around 7.9% were seen once. Sequences were derived from whole blood, sampled in connection with sensitization to the hapten diphenylcyclopropenone (DPC). Source of these receptors: a man aged 40-49 years with alopecia areata. Some clones in this sample may be carry-over from other donors' samples.

V is TRBV6-6 and J is TRBJ2-4, with D perhaps TRBD2 (6 bases). With 4 bases removed from V and 6 bases from J, the gap between germline ends came to 19 bases. The length of the CDR3 is 16 residues. CDR1 and CDR2 (germline): MNHNY, SVGAGI (reference sequence). In nucleotides, the CDR3 is TGTGCCAGCAGTTCCTCCCTAAGCGGGCGCAGAAACATTCAGTACTTC. This gives the protein CASSSSLSGRRNIQYF.

Ten or more counts support this clonotype. This rearrangement joins TRBV7-2 to TRBJ2-1, with D possibly matching TRBD1 (6 bases). Germline loops: CDR1 SGHTA, CDR2 FQGNSA. V lost 5 bases and J lost 8, with 22 bases in between. CDR3 size: 16 residues. In nucleotides, the CDR3 is TGTGCCAGCAGCCCCCGGCAGGGGCTATCGGATTATGAGCAGTTCTTC. It codes for CASSPRQGLSDYEQFF.

The genes are TRBV6-5 and TRBJ2-7; TRBD2 aligns across 7 bases. Germline values: CDR1 MNHEY, CDR2 SVGAGI. V shed 7 bases, J shed 12 bases, and the junction held 15 bases outside the gene matches. This CDR3 is built from 13 residues. In DNA form, the CDR3 reads TGTGCCAGCAAGGGACTTTTGCGGGAGACCCTGTACTTC. Its translation: CASKGLLRETLYF.

There are a few counts of this clonotype. The V and J genes are TRBV4-2 and TRBJ2-1; D is uncertain. Trimming stripped 4 bases from V and 8 bases from J, with 18 bases between. Per germline, CDR1 LGHNA and CDR2 YNFKEQ. There are 15 residues in the CDR3. The CDR3 nucleotides are TGTGCCAGCAGCCCAAGGCCCTGGACCCTCGATGAGCAGTTCTTC. It is translated as CASSPRPWTLDEQFF.

This clonotype was counted ten times or more. The chain is built from TRBV2 and TRBJ2-5; 12 nucleotides match TRBD2. This CDR3 comprises 15 residues. CDR1 is SNHLY and CDR2 is FYNNEI in the germline V gene. Trimming at V came to 2 bases and at J to 12 bases, leaving 10 bases not matched to a gene. Written as DNA, the CDR3 is TGTGCCAGCAGTGAACCGGGACTAGCGGGCGGCCGGAAGTACTTC. This encodes CASSEPGLAGGRKYF. Looking up the rest from reference TRBV2 and TRBJ2-5 gives the full variable domain: EPEVTQTPSHQVTQMGQEVILRCVPISNHLYFYWYRQILGQKVEFLVSFYNNEISEKSEIFDDQFSVERPDGSNFTLKIRSTKLEDSAMYFCASSEPGLAGGRKYFGPGTRLLVL.

This clonotype was observed a handful of times. The chain links TRBV7-6 to TRBJ1-6; unclear D gene. Germline V gives CDR1 SGHVS, CDR2 FNYEAQ. Trimming left V 1 base short and J 5 bases short, with 15 bases between. The CDR3 contains 17 residues. The CDR3 DNA follows: TGTGCCAGCAGCTTAGGGGTCGGCGGCGGGAATAATTCACCCCTCCACTTT. Its protein product is CASSLGVGGGNNSPLHF.

This clonotype was seen a handful of times. The chain combines TRBV29-1 with TRBJ1-1, with a possible D match to TRBD1 (5 bases). Trimming took off 6 bases at V and 0 bases at J, with 20 bases between the two ends. Germline CDR1 is SQVTM and CDR2 is ANQGSEA. CDR3 size: 16 residues. The CDR3 nucleotides read TGCAGCGTCTCTTCGGAGGGGTTGAGGATGAACACTGAAGCTTTCTTT. Amino acids: CSVSSEGLRMNTEAFF.

The sample holds a few counts of this clonotype. This chain uses TRBV29-1 with TRBJ1-1; no reliable D call. V was trimmed by 4 bases and J by 0 bases, leaving 12 bases between them. CDR1 is SQVTM, CDR2 ANQGSEA, per germline. This CDR3 comprises 14 residues. The CDR3 bases are TGCAGCGTTGTATCGCAGAACATGAACACTGAAGCTTTCTTT. Amino acids: CSVVSQNMNTEAFF.

This clonotype was observed a few times. The rearrangement links TRBV6-2 or TRBV6-3 to TRBJ2-7, with D hard to call. CDR1 is MNHEY and CDR2 is SVGEGT in the germline V gene. Trimming removed 8 bases at V and 3 bases at J, with 17 bases between. The CDR3 is made up of 14 amino acids. CDR3 in DNA: TGTGCCAGCCCCCCGGCAGCGAATGGCTACGAGCAGTACTTC. As protein: CASPPAANGYEQYF.

This clonotype was seen many times. The V and J genes are TRBV6-5 and TRBJ1-2; no clear D gene. CDR3 length equals 15 residues. Per germline, CDR1 MNHEY and CDR2 SVGAGI. With 4 bases removed from V and 4 bases from J, the gap between germline ends came to 16 bases. CDR3 region: CASSSQRREAYGYTF. CDR3 sequence (DNA): TGTGCCAGCAGTTCCCAGAGGAGGGAAGCCTATGGCTACACCTTC.

The genes are TRBV29-1 and TRBJ2-7, with 11 bases lining up with TRBD2. Germline CDR1 is SQVTM and CDR2 is ANQGSEA. V lost 3 bases, J lost 4 bases, and 8 bases stayed unmatched. The CDR3 is made up of 15 amino acids. The DNA for the CDR3 is TGCAGCGTTGAGCCACTAGCGGGAGAGGGTTACGAGCAGTACGTC. This encodes CSVEPLAGEGYEQYV.

This clonotype was recorded once. The chain has TRBV28 and TRBJ2-7, with TRBD2 as a possible D gene (6 bases). CDR1 and CDR2 from the germline V gene are MDHEN and SYDVKM. This CDR3 has 12 amino acids. V lost 6 bases and J lost 5, with 11 bases in between. The DNA of the CDR3 is TGTGCCAGCAGCTCGACTAGAAACGAGCAGTACTTC. This sequence encodes CASSSTRNEQYF. The full variable domain, with the rest looked up from reference TRBV28 and TRBJ2-7, is DVKVTQSSRYLVKRTGEKVFLECVQDMDHENMFWYRQDPGLGLRLIYFSYDVKMKEKGDIPEGYSVSREKKERFSLILESASTNQTSMYLCASSSTRNEQYFGPGTRLTVT.

The chain couples TRBV20-1 to TRBJ2-7, with 9 bases lining up with TRBD1. The CDR3 runs to 13 residues. The V segment lost 6 bases and the J segment 6 bases; nucleotides outside the gene matches: 9. The germline V gene has CDR1 DFQATT and CDR2 SNEGSKA (reference sequence). As DNA, the CDR3 is TGCAGTGCACCGGGACAGGGTATCGGCGAGCAGTACTTC. Encoded protein: CSAPGQGIGEQYF.

This clonotype has more than one count but fewer than ten. V is TRBV7-3 and J is TRBJ2-3; 9 bases map to TRBD2. This CDR3 has 15 residues. Germline CDR1 is SGHTA and CDR2 is FQGTGA. V lost 5 bases to trimming and J lost 5 bases; unmatched junction nucleotides: 8. For the CDR3, the DNA is TGTGCCAGCAGCCCCCGGCATAGCGGGAGAGATACGCAGTATTTT. Its translation: CASSPRHSGRDTQYF.